These 10 T cell receptor beta chains share one sample of origin, sequenced in a study of cytomegalovirus exposure and HLA in healthy donors. Primers included in the PCR were 60 Vbeta and 13 Jbeta primers. Using immunoSEQ multiplex PCR, the repertoire was profiled, and TCRdb retains in-frame clones only, with some absent. The sample lists 100,000 to 150,000 clones, around four fifths occurring once. Source material: PBMCs. The source is a female donor in good health and CMV-seronegative.

This clone has just one count. V is TRBV13 and J is TRBJ2-2; 14 positions agree with TRBD2. This CDR3 spans 20 amino acids. The germline CDR1 and CDR2 sequences are PRHDT and FYEKMQ (reference sequence). V lost 4 bases and J lost 1; bases outside the gene matches: 11. The CDR3 sequence: CASSSLPGLAGALNTGELFF. The CDR3 coding sequence is TGTGCCAGCAGCTCGCTTCCGGGACTAGCGGGAGCCTTGAACACCGGGGAGCTGTTTTTT.

The V and J genes are TRBV21-1 and TRBJ1-2; whether TRBD1, the table's D call, matches the DNA was not checked. TRBV21-1 is listed as a pseudogene. The CDR3 has 16 amino acids. The CDR3 DNA reads as TGTGCCAGCAGCATTCGTTTCCGGGACAGGGTCAATGGCTACACCTTC. Translation: CASSIRFRDRVNGYTF.

The V gene is TRBV19, the J gene TRBJ2-7; TRBD2 matches 9 bases. After removal of 5 bases from V and 3 bases from J, the junction contained 11 bases not matched to a gene. The CDR3 length is 16 residues. CDR1 is LNHDA, CDR2 SQIVND, per germline (reference sequence). The CDR3 bases are TGTGCCAGTAGTCCGACAGAGGGTAGCGGGAGCTACGAGCAGTACTTC. Protein: CASSPTEGSGSYEQYF.

The V gene is TRBV5-5, the J gene TRBJ1-5; D gene uncertain. V lost 3 bases and J lost 0, with 13 bases in between. This CDR3 contains 16 residues. CDR1 and CDR2 (germline): SGHKS, YYEKEE (reference sequence). The CDR3 sequence is CASSSSRLDSNQPQHF. The CDR3 nucleotides read TGTGCCAGCAGCTCTTCCAGGTTGGATAGCAATCAGCCCCAGCATTTT.

This sequence joins TRBV6-5 and TRBJ2-5; TRBD1 might be the D (7 bases). The J call may be mistaken, given a closer DNA end match to TRBJ2-7. Germline CDR1 and CDR2: MNHEY and SVGAGI. The CDR3 is 16 amino acids. DNA for the CDR3: TGTGCCAGCAGTTACTCCGGGGGACAGACGGGCTACGAGCAGTACTTC. Amino acids: CASSYSGGQTGYEQYF.

The rearrangement links TRBV9 to TRBJ2-1; maybe TRBD2 (6 bases). V lost 4 bases and J lost 5, with 13 bases in between. The CDR3 sequence is 14 residues long. Germline CDR1 reads SGDLS; CDR2 reads YYNGEE. The DNA of the CDR3 is TGTGCCAGCAGCTCGTCTAGCGCGCACAATGAGCAGTTCTTC. Encoded protein: CASSSSSAHNEQFF.

The rearrangement links TRBV30 to TRBJ1-3, with D perhaps TRBD1 (6 bases). Trimming took 3 bases from V and 2 from J, leaving 11 bases between them. This CDR3 comprises 14 residues. Germline lookup yields CDR1 GTSNPN and CDR2 SVGIG (reference sequence). The CDR3 bases are TGTGCCTGGAGAAAGGGGGGGGCTGGAAACACCATATATTTT. Amino acid sequence: CAWRKGGAGNTIYF.

This chain links TRBV5-1 with TRBJ1-6; D ambiguous. Trimming stripped 1 base from V and 7 bases from J, with 9 bases between. The CDR3 sequence is 14 residues long. CDR1 is SGHRS, CDR2 YFSETQ, per germline. The CDR3 spells CASSLNLINSPLHF. For the CDR3, the DNA is TGCGCCAGCAGCTTGAACTTAATAAATTCACCCCTCCACTTT.

The chain combines TRBV5-1 with TRBJ2-3; 7 bases are shared with TRBD1. V lost 4 bases and J lost 1; bases outside the gene matches: 9. The CDR3 has 16 residues. CDR1 is SGHRS, CDR2 YFSETQ, per germline. This CDR3 reads CASSRQGLGGTDTQYF. The CDR3 DNA reads as TGCGCCAGCAGCCGACAGGGTCTGGGGGGCACAGATACGCAGTATTTT. Full variable domain (missing parts from reference TRBV5-1 and TRBJ2-3): KAGVTQTPRYLIKTRGQQVTLSCSPISGHRSVSWYQQTPGQGLQFLFEYFSETQRNKGNFPGRFSGRQFSNSRSEMNVSTLELGDSALYLCASSRQGLGGTDTQYFGPGTRLTVL.

DNA of the CDR3: TGTGCCAGCAGTTTTGGAGGGTCTGGGTACGAGCAGTACTTC. Protein product: CASSFGGSGYEQYF. This chain connects TRBV28 to TRBJ2-7, with a weak D call TRBD2 (6 bases). Trimming took off 3 bases at V and 4 bases at J, with 13 bases between the two ends. There are 14 residues in the CDR3. The germline V gene encodes CDR1 MDHEN and CDR2 SYDVKM.